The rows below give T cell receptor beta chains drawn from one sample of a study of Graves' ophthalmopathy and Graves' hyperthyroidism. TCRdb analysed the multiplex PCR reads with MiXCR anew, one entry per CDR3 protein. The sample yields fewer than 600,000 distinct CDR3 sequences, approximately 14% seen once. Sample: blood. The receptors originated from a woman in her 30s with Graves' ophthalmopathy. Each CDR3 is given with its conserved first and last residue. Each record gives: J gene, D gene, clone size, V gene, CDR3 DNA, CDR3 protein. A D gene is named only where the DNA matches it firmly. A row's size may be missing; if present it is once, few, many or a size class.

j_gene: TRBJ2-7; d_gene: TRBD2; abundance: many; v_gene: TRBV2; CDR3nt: TGTGCCAGCACCAACCAAGAGAGCGGGAGGGACGACTACGAGCAGTACTTC; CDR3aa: CASTNQESGRDDYEQYF
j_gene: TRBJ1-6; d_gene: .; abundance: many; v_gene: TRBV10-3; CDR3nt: TGTGCCATCAGGCCCGGGACAAGGGAATCACCCCTCCACTTT; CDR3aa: CAIRPGTRESPLHF
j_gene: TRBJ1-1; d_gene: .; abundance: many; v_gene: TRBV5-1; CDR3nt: TGCGCCAGCAGCTTGGCGTTATCGAGGTCACCGAACACTGAAGCTTTCTTT; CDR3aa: CASSLALSRSPNTEAFF
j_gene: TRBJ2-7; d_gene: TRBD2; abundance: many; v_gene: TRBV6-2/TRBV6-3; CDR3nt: TGTGCCAGCAGCCCCTCACCGGGACTAGCGGAGACTTTTCCCTACGAGCAGTACTTC; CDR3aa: CASSPSPGLAETFPYEQYF
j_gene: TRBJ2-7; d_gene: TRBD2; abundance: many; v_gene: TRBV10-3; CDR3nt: TGTGCCATCAGTGAGTTCTTAACGGGAGGGCCCCGCTACGAGCAGTACTTC; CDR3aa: CAISEFLTGGPRYEQYF
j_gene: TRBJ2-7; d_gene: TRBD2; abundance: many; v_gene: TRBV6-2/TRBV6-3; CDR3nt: TGTGCCAGCAGTTACTATGCAGGGAGGGGCGAGCAGTACTTC; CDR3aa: CASSYYAGRGEQYF
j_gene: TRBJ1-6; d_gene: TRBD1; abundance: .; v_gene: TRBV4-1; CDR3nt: TGCGCCAGCAGCCAGGCACGGAACAGGGGGCAATCCTATAATTCACCCCTCCACTTT; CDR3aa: CASSQARNRGQSYNSPLHF
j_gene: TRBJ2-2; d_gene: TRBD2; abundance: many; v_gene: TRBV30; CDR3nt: TGTGCCTGGAGTGTAGGAGCGGGAGGTCCCGGGGAGCTGTTTTTT; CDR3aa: CAWSVGAGGPGELFF
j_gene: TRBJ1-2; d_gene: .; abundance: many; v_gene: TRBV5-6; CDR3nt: TGTGCCAGCAGCTCGGACAGTTGGCGCGATGGCTACACCTTC; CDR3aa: CASSSDSWRDGYTF
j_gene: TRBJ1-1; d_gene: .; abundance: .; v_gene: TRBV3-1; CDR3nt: TGTGCCAGCAGCCACCCCGGGGTGAAAGCTTTCTTT; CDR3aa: CASSHPGVKAFF
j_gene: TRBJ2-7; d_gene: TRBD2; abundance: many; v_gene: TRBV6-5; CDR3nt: TGTGCCAGCAGTTACGGCGCGGGGGGGCCCTACGAGCAGTACTTC; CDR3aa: CASSYGAGGPYEQYF
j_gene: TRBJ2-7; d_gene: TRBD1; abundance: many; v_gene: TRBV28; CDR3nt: TGTGCCAGCAGTTTCCGACAGGGGGTAGTCTACGAGCAGTACTTC; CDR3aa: CASSFRQGVVYEQYF
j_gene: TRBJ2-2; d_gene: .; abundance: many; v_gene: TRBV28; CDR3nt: TGTGCCAGCACCGTTTCTAGCACCGGGGAGCTGTTTTTT; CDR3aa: CASTVSSTGELFF
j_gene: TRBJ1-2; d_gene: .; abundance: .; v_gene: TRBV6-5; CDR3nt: TGTGCCAGCAGTTACTCTGGCACTAACTATGGCTTCACCTTC; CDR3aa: CASSYSGTNYGFTF
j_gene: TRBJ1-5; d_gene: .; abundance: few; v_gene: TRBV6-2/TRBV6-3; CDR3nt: TGTGCCAGCAGTTACTACCCCAAACAGCCCCAGCATTTT; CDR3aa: CASSYYPKQPQHF
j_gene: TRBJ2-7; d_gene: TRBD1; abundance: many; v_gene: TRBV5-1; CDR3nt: TGCGCCAGCAGCCACGACAGGGAATACGAGCAGTACTTC; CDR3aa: CASSHDREYEQYF
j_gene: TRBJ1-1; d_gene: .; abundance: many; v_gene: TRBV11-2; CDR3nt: TGTGCCAGCAGCTCGATACAAGGTACGGGGGTGAGCACTGAAGCTTTCTTT; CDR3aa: CASSSIQGTGVSTEAFF
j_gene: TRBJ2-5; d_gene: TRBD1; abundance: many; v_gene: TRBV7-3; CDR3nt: TGTGCCAGCAGCCGCCACTATGACAGGGGGGAGACCCAGTACTTC; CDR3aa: CASSRHYDRGETQYF
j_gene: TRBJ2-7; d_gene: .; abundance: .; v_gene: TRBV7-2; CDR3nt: TGTGCCAGCAGCTTAGCCCCGGGTTCTAGTTACGAGCAGTACTTC; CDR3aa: CASSLAPGSSYEQYF